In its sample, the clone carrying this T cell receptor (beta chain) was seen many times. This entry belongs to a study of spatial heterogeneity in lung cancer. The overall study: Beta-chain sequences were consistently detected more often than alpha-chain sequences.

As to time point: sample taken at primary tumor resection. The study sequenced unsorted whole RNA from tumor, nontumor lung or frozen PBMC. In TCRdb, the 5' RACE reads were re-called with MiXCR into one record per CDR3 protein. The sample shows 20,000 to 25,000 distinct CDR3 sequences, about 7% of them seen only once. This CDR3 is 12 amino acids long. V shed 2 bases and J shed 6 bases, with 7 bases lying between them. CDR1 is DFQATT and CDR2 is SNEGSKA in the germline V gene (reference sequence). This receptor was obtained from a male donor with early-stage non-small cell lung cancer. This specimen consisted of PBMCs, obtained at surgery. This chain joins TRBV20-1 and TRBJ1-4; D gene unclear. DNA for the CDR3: TGCAGTGCTAGAAAGGGCGATGAAAAACTGTTTTTT. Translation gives CSARKGDEKLFF.